This entry lists 21 T cell receptor beta chains sequenced from one sample in a study of blood T cell repertoires in COVID-19 (dated by TCRdb to about 2020). Libraries were made using the immunoSEQ multiplex PCR assay. TCRdb stores this immuneACCESS table with in-frame sequences only. Part of the clones is absent; in the studies checked, under half of the shortfall reflects unresolved V genes, and no reason is known for the rest. The table for this sample lists 100,000 to 150,000 clones; 75% to 90% of them were counted only once. More than 15% of the sample comes from the top ten. The sample taken for sequencing was peripheral blood. These receptors came from a man over 45 with active or convalescent COVID-19.

The rearrangement joins TRBV5-4 to TRBJ2-7, with 10 nucleotides matching TRBD1. The ends lost 0 bases at V and 4 bases at J; junction bases unmatched: 4. Per germline, CDR1 SGHNT and CDR2 YYREEE (reference sequence). The CDR3 runs 15 residues. This chain's CDR3 is CASSLGGQGVYEQYF. For the CDR3, the DNA is TGTGCCAGCAGCTTGGGAGGACAGGGGGTTTACGAGCAGTACTTC.

J is TRBJ1-1 and V is TRBV19; 9 bases line up with TRBD1. The junction had 11 bases not matched to a gene; V was cut back by 2 bases and J by 1 base. The germline CDR1 and CDR2 sequences are LNHDA and SQIVND (reference sequence). This CDR3 has 18 amino acids. The CDR3 sequence: CASSIWGLGTGQNTEAFF. The CDR3 DNA sequence: TGTGCCAGTAGTATATGGGGATTGGGGACAGGGCAGAACACTGAAGCTTTCTTT.

The chain couples TRBV6-5 to TRBJ2-3; 7 bases fit TRBD1. The V segment lost 6 bases and the J segment 2 bases; nucleotides outside the gene matches: 8. Germline values: CDR1 MNHEY, CDR2 SVGAGI. The CDR3 is 15 residues long. The CDR3 loop reads CASRKDRSFTDTQYF. The CDR3, as DNA: TGTGCCAGCAGAAAGGACAGGAGCTTCACAGATACGCAGTATTTT.

J is TRBJ1-3 and V is TRBV24-1, with 8 bases identical to TRBD1. V shed 9 bases, J shed 0 bases, and the junction held 15 bases outside the gene matches. CDR3 length: 18 amino acids. The germline V gene encodes CDR1 KGHDR and CDR2 SFDVKD. CDR3 bases: TGTGCCACCTCTTCAGGGTCGGACAGGGCCCTCTCTGGAAACACCATATATTTT. This sequence encodes CATSSGSDRALSGNTIYF.

The rearrangement links TRBV3-1 (or the pseudogene TRBV3-2) to TRBJ2-3, with D possibly being TRBD2 (6 bases). The CDR3 is made up of 18 amino acids. Germline CDR1 is LGHDT and CDR2 is YNNKEL (reference sequence). With 4 bases removed from V and 0 bases from J, the gap between germline ends came to 20 bases. CDR3 sequence: CASSRSRSGDSSTDTQYF. The CDR3 region has the DNA TGTGCCAGCAGCCGCAGCCGTTCGGGGGACTCTAGCACAGATACGCAGTATTTT.

This rearrangement joins TRBV2 to TRBJ2-2; D possibly corresponds to TRBD1 (6 bases). Germline-derived CDR1 and CDR2 are SNHLY and FYNNEI. The germline V and J ends were trimmed by 2 bases and 6 bases, with 13 bases remaining between them. This CDR3 comprises 15 residues. CDR3 DNA: TGTGCCAGCAGTGAAAGGATGTCAGGGGCCGGGGAGCTGTTTTTT. Translation gives CASSERMSGAGELFF.

The chain employs TRBV6-2 or TRBV6-3 and TRBJ1-5; the match to TRBD1 covers 8 bases. The CDR3 extends over 15 amino acids. V shed 6 bases, J shed 4 bases, and the junction held 8 bases outside the gene matches. CDR1 is MNHEY, CDR2 SVGEGT, per germline. The CDR3 bases are TGTGCCAGCAGCTCCGGACAGGGCGGTAATCAGCCCCAGCATTTT. It encodes CASSSGQGGNQPQHF.

The count of this clone is one. The chain has TRBV5-6 and TRBJ1-5; tentative D call: TRBD1 (5 bases). V was cut by 2 bases and J by 3 bases, with 12 bases left in between. The germline V gene encodes CDR1 SGHDT and CDR2 YYEEEE. The CDR3 has 15 residues. The CDR3 region is CASSLDGGSNQPQHF. The CDR3, as DNA: TGTGCCAGCAGCTTAGACGGGGGGTCCAATCAGCCCCAGCATTTT.

This clone was seen only once. The V and J genes are TRBV28 and TRBJ2-4; TRBD1 agrees at 9 bases. The CDR3 is 18 residues long. With V trimmed by 6 bases and J by 2 bases, 14 bases remained unmatched. Germline-derived CDR1 and CDR2 are MDHEN and SYDVKM. In DNA form, the CDR3 reads TGTGCCAGCAGGGACAGGGGCCGGCTGGTTCTTACCAAAAACATTCAGTACTTC. Amino acid sequence: CASRDRGRLVLTKNIQYF. Combining the CDR3 with reference TRBV28 and TRBJ2-4 gives the whole variable domain DVKVTQSSRYLVKRTGEKVFLECVQDMDHENMFWYRQDPGLGLRLIYFSYDVKMKEKGDIPEGYSVSREKKERFSLILESASTNQTSMYLCASRDRGRLVLTKNIQYFGAGTRLSVL.

The chain couples TRBV5-5 to TRBJ1-5, with TRBD1 identical over 8 bases. CDR1 and CDR2 from the germline V gene are SGHKS and YYEKEE (reference sequence). V lost 4 bases and J lost 7; bases outside the gene matches: 13. The CDR3 has 16 amino acids. For the CDR3, the DNA is TGTGCCAGCAGCGCGCGCCACAGGGGGGAAGAGCAGCCCCAGCATTTT. This codes for CASSARHRGEEQPQHF.

This chain joins TRBV18 and TRBJ2-1, with D maybe TRBD2 (6 bases). Trimming removed 3 bases at V and 2 bases at J, with 17 bases between. The length of the CDR3 is 17 residues. CDR1 and CDR2 (germline): KGHSH, LQKENI. CDR3 amino acids: CASSPWDSGGPYNEQFF. In nucleotides, the CDR3 is TGTGCCAGCTCACCTTGGGACTCCGGAGGGCCCTACAATGAGCAGTTCTTC.

V and J are TRBV7-2 and TRBJ2-7; TRBD2 agrees at 13 bases. Per germline, CDR1 SGHTA and CDR2 FQGNSA. J was trimmed by 5 bases and V by 5 bases; bases with no gene match: 6. The CDR3 length is 15 residues. Written as DNA, the CDR3 is TGTGCCAGCAGCGGGGGACTAGCGGGGTCCCACGAGCAGTACTTC. Translating it yields CASSGGLAGSHEQYF.

The chain combines TRBV7-9 with TRBJ2-5, with TRBD2 matching 14 bases. Trimming removed 5 bases from V and 2 bases from J; junction bases left unmatched: 4. CDR1 and CDR2 from the germline V gene are SEHNR and FQNEAQ (reference sequence). The CDR3 totals 16 residues. The CDR3 sequence is CASSPGTSGGQETQYF. The CDR3 region has the DNA TGTGCCAGCAGCCCCGGGACTAGCGGGGGTCAAGAGACCCAGTACTTC.

The rearrangement joins TRBV10-3 to TRBJ1-2; D call uncertain. Germline V gene data show CDR1 as ENHRY and CDR2 as SYGVKD. CDR3 size: 13 residues. The V and J ends lost 3 bases and 3 bases respectively, with 8 bases between them. CDR3 nucleotide sequence: TGTGCCATCAGTGATAACAGAGACTATGGCTACACCTTC. This translates into CAISDNRDYGYTF.

The chain recombines TRBV12-5 with TRBJ1-3; no firm D call. The CDR3 has 15 amino acids. Trimming removed 4 bases from V and 4 bases from J, with 14 bases in between. Germline CDR1 LGHNT, CDR2 FRNRAP. The CDR3 bases are TGTGCTAGTGGTTCCGCCGGTCTGTCAGGAAACACCATATATTTT. It yields the protein CASGSAGLSGNTIYF.

The chain recombines TRBV28 with TRBJ1-4; unclear D gene. Germline-derived CDR1 and CDR2 are MDHEN and SYDVKM. Trimming took off 3 bases at V and 0 bases at J, with 8 bases between the two ends. There are 15 residues in the CDR3. CDR3 DNA sequence: TGTGCCAGCAGTTTTTGGCTTACAACTAATGAAAAACTGTTTTTT. This sequence encodes CASSFWLTTNEKLFF.

V and J are TRBV6-5 and TRBJ2-1; 10 bases align to TRBD2. V was pared by 6 bases and J by 9 bases, with 8 bases of the junction left unmatched. CDR3 length equals 14 residues. Germline V CDR1 and CDR2: MNHEY, SVGAGI. CDR3 sequence: CASRASGSWGEQFF. DNA of the CDR3: TGTGCCAGCAGGGCTAGCGGGAGTTGGGGTGAGCAGTTCTTC.

The sample holds a few counts of this clone. The chain combines TRBV19 with TRBJ2-1; the match to TRBD2 covers 11 bases. The CDR3 runs 15 residues. The germline CDR1 and CDR2 sequences are LNHDA and SQIVND (reference sequence). The ends lost 5 bases at V and 8 bases at J; junction bases unmatched: 8. Here the CDR3 DNA reads TGTGCCAGTAGTGTAGCGGGAGGGCCCTCCCATGAGCAGTTCTTC. It translates to CASSVAGGPSHEQFF.

The V call is TRBV12-5, the J call TRBJ2-5; 12 positions agree with TRBD2. Germline CDR1 is LGHNT and CDR2 is FRNRAP. The CDR3 totals 20 residues. The V segment lost 4 bases and the J segment 1 base; nucleotides outside the gene matches: 16. Here the CDR3 reads CASGSYNGLAGIRSQETQYF. Written as DNA, the CDR3 is TGTGCTAGTGGTTCATACAACGGACTAGCGGGAATTAGGTCCCAAGAGACCCAGTACTTC.

This chain uses TRBV6-2 or TRBV6-3 with TRBJ2-2, with TRBD1 identical over 8 bases. The length of the CDR3 is 16 residues. Looked up from germline, CDR1 is MNHEY and CDR2 is SVGEGT. V lost 0 bases to trimming and J lost 6 bases; unmatched junction nucleotides: 6. CDR3 sequence reads: CASSYSRTGMSGELFF. Here the CDR3 DNA reads TGTGCCAGCAGTTACTCGAGGACAGGGATGTCCGGGGAGCTGTTTTTT.

This chain connects TRBV27 to TRBJ2-7; D might be TRBD2 (6 bases). V shed 2 bases and J shed 5 bases, with 22 bases lying between them. Germline lookup yields CDR1 MNHEY and CDR2 SMNVEV (reference sequence). This CDR3 is 17 amino acids long. In nucleotides, the CDR3 is TGTGCCAGCAGTTTAGTGGGCTGGCGGGATGGGCTCCACGAGCAGTACTTC. It encodes CASSLVGWRDGLHEQYF.